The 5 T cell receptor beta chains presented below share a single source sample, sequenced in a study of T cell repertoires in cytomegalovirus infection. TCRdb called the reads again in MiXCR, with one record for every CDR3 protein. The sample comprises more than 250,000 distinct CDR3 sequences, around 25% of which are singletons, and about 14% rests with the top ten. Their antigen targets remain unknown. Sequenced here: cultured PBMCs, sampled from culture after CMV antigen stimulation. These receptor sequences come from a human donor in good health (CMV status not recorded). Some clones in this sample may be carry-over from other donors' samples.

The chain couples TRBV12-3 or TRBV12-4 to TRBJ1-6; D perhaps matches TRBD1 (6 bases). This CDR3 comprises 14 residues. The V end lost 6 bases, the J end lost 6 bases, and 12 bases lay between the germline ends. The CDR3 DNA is TGTGCCAGCAGCGCCGGACAGTTTAATTCACCCCTCCACTTT. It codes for CASSAGQFNSPLHF.

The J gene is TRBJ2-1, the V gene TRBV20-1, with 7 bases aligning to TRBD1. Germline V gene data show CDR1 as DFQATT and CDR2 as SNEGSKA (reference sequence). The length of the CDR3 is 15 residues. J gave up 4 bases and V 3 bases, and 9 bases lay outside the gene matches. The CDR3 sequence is CSASGAARGYNEQFF. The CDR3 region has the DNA TGCAGTGCTAGCGGGGCGGCCAGGGGGTACAATGAGCAGTTCTTC.

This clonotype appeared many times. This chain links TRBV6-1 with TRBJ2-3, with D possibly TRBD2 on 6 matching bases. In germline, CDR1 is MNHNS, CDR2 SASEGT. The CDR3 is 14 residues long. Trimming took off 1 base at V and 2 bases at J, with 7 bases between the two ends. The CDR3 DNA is TGTGCCAGCAGTGAAGGGAGGGACACAGATACGCAGTATTTT. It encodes CASSEGRDTDTQYF.

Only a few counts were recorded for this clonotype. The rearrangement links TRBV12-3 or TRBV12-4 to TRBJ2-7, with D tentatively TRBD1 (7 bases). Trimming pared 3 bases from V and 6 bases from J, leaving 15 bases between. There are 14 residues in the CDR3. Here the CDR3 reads CASSFGGGASEQYF. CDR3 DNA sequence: TGTGCCAGCAGTTTTGGAGGGGGCGCGTCCGAGCAGTACTTC.

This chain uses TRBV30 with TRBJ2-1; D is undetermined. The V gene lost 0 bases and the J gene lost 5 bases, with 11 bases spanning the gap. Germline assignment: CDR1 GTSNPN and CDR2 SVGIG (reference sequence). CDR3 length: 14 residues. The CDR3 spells CAWSVPVIHNEQFF. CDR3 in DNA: TGTGCCTGGAGTGTTCCCGTTATCCACAATGAGCAGTTCTTC. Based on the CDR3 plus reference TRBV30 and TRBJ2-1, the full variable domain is SQTIHQWPATLVQPVGSPLSLECTVEGTSNPNLYWYRQAAGRGLQLLFYSVGIGQISSEVPQNLSASRPQDRQFILSSKKLLLSDSGFYLCAWSVPVIHNEQFFGPGTRLTVL.